Shown below are 2 T cell receptor beta chains from a single sample sequenced in a study of blood T cell repertoires in COVID-19. Data came from immunoSEQ multiplex PCR; TCRdb stores just in-frame clones and leaves some out. The table records 210,000 or so clones, approximately 84% of them present only once. Material for sequencing was peripheral blood. All receptors derive from a woman aged 45-65 years with active or convalescent COVID-19.

Only one count was recorded for this clone. V and J are TRBV28 and TRBJ1-5; maybe TRBD1 (5 bases). This CDR3 spans 14 amino acids. Trimming took off 3 bases at V and 2 bases at J, with 8 bases between the two ends. In germline, CDR1 is MDHEN, CDR2 SYDVKM. This chain's CDR3 is CASSFAGGNQPQHF. The CDR3 coding sequence is TGTGCCAGCAGTTTCGCGGGGGGCAATCAGCCCCAGCATTTT.

The V call is TRBV7-3, the J call TRBJ2-1, with TRBD2 matching 11 bases. V shed 2 bases, J shed 4 bases, and the junction held 7 bases outside the gene matches. Germline assignment: CDR1 SGHTA and CDR2 FQGTGA. The CDR3 contains 17 residues. The CDR3 sequence is CASSLGLAGPIYNEQFF. The CDR3 DNA sequence: TGTGCCAGCAGCTTAGGACTAGCGGGCCCCATATACAATGAGCAGTTCTTC.